Shown below are 6 T cell receptor beta chains from a single sample sequenced in a study of shared clonotypes between healthy human individuals. The protocol was immunoSEQ multiplex PCR, while the TCRdb copy is restricted to in-frame clones and leaves out a portion. This repertoire shows about 2.1 million clones, 93% found once; its top ten account for over 1.5%. Only CD45RO-negative cells positively selected for CCR7 counted as naive CD8 cells, so terminally differentiated effector memory CD45RA+ cells were excluded. The sequenced material came from naive CD8+ T cells from PBMCs. The receptors were sampled from a man between 18 and 29 years old in good health. Some clones in this sample may be carry-over from other donors' samples.

The DNA for the CDR3 is TGTGCCAGCAGGGAAGTTGGCGAGCAGTACTTC. Translating gives CASREVGEQYF. This chain links TRBV6-6 with TRBJ2-7; D gene ambiguous. Trimming took off 6 bases at V and 6 bases at J, with 9 bases between the two ends. The CDR3 has 11 residues. Per germline, CDR1 MNHNY and CDR2 SVGAGI (reference sequence).

The chain employs TRBV9 and TRBJ1-1; maybe TRBD1 (5 bases). The V gene's germline CDR1 is SGDLS and CDR2 YYNGEE. The ends were cut back, 2 bases at V and 2 bases at J, with 13 bases in the middle. This CDR3 spans 15 amino acids. The DNA of the CDR3 is TGTGCCAGCAGCGTGGGGGACTCAGATAACACTGAAGCTTTCTTT. It is translated as CASSVGDSDNTEAFF.

The V call is TRBV7-9, the J call TRBJ2-7; no reliable D call. Trimming shortened V by 5 bases and J by 6 bases, and 11 bases separated the two germline ends. This CDR3 contains 12 residues. In germline, CDR1 is SEHNR, CDR2 FQNEAQ (reference sequence). The chain's CDR3 is CASSIQLLEQYF. In nucleotides, the CDR3 is TGTGCCAGCAGCATACAGCTCCTCGAGCAGTACTTC.

The chain has TRBV9 and TRBJ2-3, with D perhaps TRBD1 (6 bases). Trimming took off 3 bases at V and 2 bases at J, with 19 bases between the two ends. This CDR3 comprises 17 residues. CDR1 is SGDLS, CDR2 YYNGEE, per germline. The CDR3, as DNA: TGTGCCAGCAGCGAGACAGGATACGGACTGCTCACAGATACGCAGTATTTT. This translates into CASSETGYGLLTDTQYF.

This chain connects TRBV2 to TRBJ2-5; the D gene is possibly TRBD2 (6 bases). This CDR3 region has 15 residues. The V end was cut by 1 base, the J end by 1 base, with 10 bases between. CDR1 is SNHLY and CDR2 is FYNNEI in the germline V gene. The CDR3, as DNA: TGTGCCAGCAGTGAAGACGGGACTCTCCAAGAGACCCAGTACTTC. It is translated as CASSEDGTLQETQYF.

This clone is a singleton in its sample. J is TRBJ2-7 and V is TRBV5-4; D possibly corresponds to TRBD1 (6 bases). Germline lookup yields CDR1 SGHNT and CDR2 YYREEE (reference sequence). V was pared by 10 bases and J by 0 bases, with 14 bases between. The length of the CDR3 is 13 residues. The CDR3 DNA follows: TGTGCCTCTGGACAGCGATCCTCCTACGAGCAGTACTTC. Translation gives CASGQRSSYEQYF.